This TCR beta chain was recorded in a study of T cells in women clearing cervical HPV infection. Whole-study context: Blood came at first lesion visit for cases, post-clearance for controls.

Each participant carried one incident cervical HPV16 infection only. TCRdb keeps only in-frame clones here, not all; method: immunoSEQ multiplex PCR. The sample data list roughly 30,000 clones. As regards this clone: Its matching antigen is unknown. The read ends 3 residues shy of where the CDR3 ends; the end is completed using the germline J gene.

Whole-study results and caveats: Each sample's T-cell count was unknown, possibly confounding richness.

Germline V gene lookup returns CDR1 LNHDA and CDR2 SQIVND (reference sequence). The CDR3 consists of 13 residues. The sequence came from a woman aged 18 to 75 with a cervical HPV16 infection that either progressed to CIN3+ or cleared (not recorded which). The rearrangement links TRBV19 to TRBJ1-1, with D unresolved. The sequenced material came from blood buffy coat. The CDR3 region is CASIPPLGLPAFF. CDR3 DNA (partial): TGTGCCAGTATACCTCCTTTGGGCCTCCCG.